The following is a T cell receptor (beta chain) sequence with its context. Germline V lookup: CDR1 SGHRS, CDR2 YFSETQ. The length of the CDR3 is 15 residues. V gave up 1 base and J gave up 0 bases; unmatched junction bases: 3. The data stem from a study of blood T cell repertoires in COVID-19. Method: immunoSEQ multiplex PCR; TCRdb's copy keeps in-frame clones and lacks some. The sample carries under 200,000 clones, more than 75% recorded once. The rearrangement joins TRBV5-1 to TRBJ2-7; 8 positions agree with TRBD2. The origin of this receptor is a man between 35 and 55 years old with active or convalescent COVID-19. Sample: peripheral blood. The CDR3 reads CASSLRGTSSYEQYF. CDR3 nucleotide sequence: TGCGCCAGCAGCTTGAGAGGGACTAGCTCCTACGAGCAGTACTTC.